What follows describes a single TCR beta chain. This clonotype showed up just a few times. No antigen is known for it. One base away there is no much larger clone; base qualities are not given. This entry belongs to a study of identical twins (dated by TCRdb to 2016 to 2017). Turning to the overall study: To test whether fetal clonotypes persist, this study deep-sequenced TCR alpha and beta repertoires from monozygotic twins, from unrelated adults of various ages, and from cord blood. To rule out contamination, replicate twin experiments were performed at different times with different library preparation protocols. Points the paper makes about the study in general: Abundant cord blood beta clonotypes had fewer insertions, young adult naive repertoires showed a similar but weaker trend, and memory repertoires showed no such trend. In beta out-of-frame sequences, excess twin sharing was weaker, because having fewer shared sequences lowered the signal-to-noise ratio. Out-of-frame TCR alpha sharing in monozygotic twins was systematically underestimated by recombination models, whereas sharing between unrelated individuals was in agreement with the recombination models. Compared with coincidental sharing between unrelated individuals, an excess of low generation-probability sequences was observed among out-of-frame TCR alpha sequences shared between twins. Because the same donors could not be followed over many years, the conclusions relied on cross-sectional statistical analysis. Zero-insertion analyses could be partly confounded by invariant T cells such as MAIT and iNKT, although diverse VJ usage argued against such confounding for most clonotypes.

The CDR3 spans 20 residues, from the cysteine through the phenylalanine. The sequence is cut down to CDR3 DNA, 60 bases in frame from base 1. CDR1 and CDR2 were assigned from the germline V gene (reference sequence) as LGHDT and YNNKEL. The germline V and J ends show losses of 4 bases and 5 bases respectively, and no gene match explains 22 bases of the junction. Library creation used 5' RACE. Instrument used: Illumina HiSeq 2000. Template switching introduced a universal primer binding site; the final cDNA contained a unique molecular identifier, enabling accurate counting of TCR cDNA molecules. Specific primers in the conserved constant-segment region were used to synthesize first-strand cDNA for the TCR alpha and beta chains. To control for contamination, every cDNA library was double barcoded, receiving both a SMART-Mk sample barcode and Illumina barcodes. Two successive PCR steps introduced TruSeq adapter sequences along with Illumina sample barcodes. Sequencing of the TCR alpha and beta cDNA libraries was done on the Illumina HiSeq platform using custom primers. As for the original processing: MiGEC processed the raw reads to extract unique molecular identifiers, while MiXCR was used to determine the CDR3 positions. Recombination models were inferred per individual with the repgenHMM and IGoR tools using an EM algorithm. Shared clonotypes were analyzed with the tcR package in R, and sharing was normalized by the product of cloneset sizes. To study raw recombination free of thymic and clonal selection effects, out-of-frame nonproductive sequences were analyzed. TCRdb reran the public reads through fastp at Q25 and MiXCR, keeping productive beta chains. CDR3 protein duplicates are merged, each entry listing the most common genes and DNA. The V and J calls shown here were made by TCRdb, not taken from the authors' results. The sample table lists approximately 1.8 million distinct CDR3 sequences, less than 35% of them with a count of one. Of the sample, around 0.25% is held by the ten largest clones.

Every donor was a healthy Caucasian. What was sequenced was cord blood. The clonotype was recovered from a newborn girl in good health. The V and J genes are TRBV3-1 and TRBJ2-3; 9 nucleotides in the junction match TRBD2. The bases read TGTGCCAGCAGCCCGACCCCGGGACTAGCCCTCGGAAAGGGAGAAGATACGCAGTATTTT. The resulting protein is CASSPTPGLALGKGEDTQYF.